The 8 T cell receptor beta chains below were found in one sample sequenced in a study of cytomegalovirus exposure and HLA in healthy donors. Profiling relied on immunoSEQ multiplex PCR, and the TCRdb table lists in-frame clones only, not all of them. The sample contains 220,000 or so clones, roughly 83% of which appear only once. Sequencing input: PBMCs. These receptors were obtained from a woman between 25 and 40 years old in good health and CMV-seropositive.

The chain has TRBV2 and TRBJ1-1; 7 nucleotides agree with TRBD1. The germline V gene has CDR1 SNHLY and CDR2 FYNNEI. After removal of 6 bases from V and 7 bases from J, the junction contained 11 bases not matched to a gene. This CDR3 spans 14 amino acids. CDR3 protein: CASSGGQQQNEAFF. The CDR3 coding sequence is TGTGCCAGCAGCGGGGGACAGCAGCAGAATGAAGCTTTCTTT.

The rearrangement links TRBV7-2 to TRBJ2-7, with 9 bases fitting TRBD1. The ends lost 5 bases at V and 3 bases at J; junction bases unmatched: 11. The length of the CDR3 is 16 residues. The germline CDR1 and CDR2 sequences are SGHTA and FQGNSA. The CDR3 region is CASSDRPGQGRYEQYF. CDR3 bases: TGTGCCAGCAGCGACCGTCCGGGACAGGGTCGCTACGAGCAGTACTTC.

The chain combines TRBV7-2 with TRBJ2-7, with TRBD2 matching 9 bases. The CDR3 extends over 17 amino acids. The germline V gene encodes CDR1 SGHTA and CDR2 FQGNSA. The V segment lost 2 bases and the J segment 3 bases; nucleotides outside the gene matches: 11. The CDR3 here is CASSLMVSGRIGYEQYF. CDR3 DNA: TGTGCCAGCAGCTTAATGGTTAGCGGGAGAATTGGCTACGAGCAGTACTTC.

V is TRBV2 and J is TRBJ2-7, with D perhaps TRBD2 (6 bases). Deletions cut 1 base from V and 2 bases from J, with 12 bases between. This CDR3 has 15 residues. The germline CDR1 and CDR2 sequences are SNHLY and FYNNEI. The CDR3 reads CASSEGKLAAYEQYF. The DNA for the CDR3 is TGTGCCAGCAGTGAAGGGAAACTAGCAGCCTACGAGCAGTACTTC.

This chain connects TRBV11-2 to TRBJ1-2; D not certain. Germline V gene lookup returns CDR1 SGHAT and CDR2 FQNNGV. This CDR3 is built from 14 residues. V was trimmed by 3 bases and J by 0 bases, leaving 8 bases between them. CDR3 bases: TGTGCCAGCAGCTTCGACACGTCTAACTATGGCTACACCTTC. It is translated as CASSFDTSNYGYTF.

The chain links TRBV9 to TRBJ2-1; 8 bases agree with TRBD2. The junction had 5 bases not matched to a gene; V was cut back by 7 bases and J by 5 bases. This CDR3 is 13 amino acids long. Germline lookup yields CDR1 SGDLS and CDR2 YYNGEE. CDR3 sequence (DNA): TGTGCCAGCTCGACTAGCGTTAACAATGAGCAGTTCTTC. Translating gives CASSTSVNNEQFF. The full variable domain, rest sourced from reference TRBV9 and TRBJ2-1, is DSGVTQTPKHLITATGQRVTLRCSPRSGDLSVYWYQQSLDQGLQFLIQYYNGEERAKGNILERFSAQQFPDLHSELNLSSLELGDSALYFCASSTSVNNEQFFGPGTRLTVL.

This clone was seen a handful of times. The chain combines TRBV19 with TRBJ1-5, with TRBD1 matching over 8 bases. The length of the CDR3 is 15 residues. Germline V gene lookup returns CDR1 LNHDA and CDR2 SQIVND (reference sequence). The V segment lost 5 bases and the J segment 4 bases; nucleotides outside the gene matches: 7. CDR3 coding DNA: TGTGCCAGTAGTTCCCCGGGGACAGGTAATCAGCCCCAGCATTTT. Residues: CASSSPGTGNQPQHF.

This clone showed up just once. This chain links TRBV29-1 with TRBJ2-7; 7 bases agree with TRBD2. The CDR3 is 13 residues long. Looked up from germline, CDR1 is SQVTM and CDR2 is ANQGSEA. V shed 5 bases and J 1 base; nucleotides not matched to a gene: 5. The CDR3 here is CSVSQGGSYEQYF. In nucleotides, the CDR3 is TGCAGCGTTAGTCAGGGAGGGTCCTACGAGCAGTACTTC.